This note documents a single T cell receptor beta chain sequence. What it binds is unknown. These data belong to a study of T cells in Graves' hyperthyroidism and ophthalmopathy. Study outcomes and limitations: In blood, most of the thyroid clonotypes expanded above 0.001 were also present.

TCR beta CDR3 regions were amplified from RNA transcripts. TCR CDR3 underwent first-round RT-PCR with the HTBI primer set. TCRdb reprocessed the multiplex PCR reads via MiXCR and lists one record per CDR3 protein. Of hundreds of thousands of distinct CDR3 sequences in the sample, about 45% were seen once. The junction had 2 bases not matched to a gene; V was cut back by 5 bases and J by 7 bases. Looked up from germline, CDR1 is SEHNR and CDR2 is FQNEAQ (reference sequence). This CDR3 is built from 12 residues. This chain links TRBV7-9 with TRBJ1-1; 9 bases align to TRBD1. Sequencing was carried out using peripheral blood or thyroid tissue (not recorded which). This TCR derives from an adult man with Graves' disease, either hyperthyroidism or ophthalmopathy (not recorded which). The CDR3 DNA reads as TGTGCCAGCAGCGAGGGACAGGGTGAAGCTTTCTTT. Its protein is CASSEGQGEAFF.